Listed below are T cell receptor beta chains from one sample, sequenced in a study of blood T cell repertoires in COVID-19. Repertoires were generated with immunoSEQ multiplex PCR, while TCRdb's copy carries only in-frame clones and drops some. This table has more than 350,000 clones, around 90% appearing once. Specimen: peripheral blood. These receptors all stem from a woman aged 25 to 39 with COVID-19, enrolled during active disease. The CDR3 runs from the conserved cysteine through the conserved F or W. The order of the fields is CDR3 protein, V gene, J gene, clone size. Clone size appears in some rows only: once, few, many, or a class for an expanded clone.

CATSDSSKGGGSNQPQHF	TRBV24-1	TRBJ1-5	-
CASSFEGAGGELFF	TRBV11-3	TRBJ2-2	-
CAIGSGRGSDTQYF	TRBV10-3	TRBJ2-3	-
CASSLGGAYTEAFF	TRBV11-2	TRBJ1-1	-
CAISEETGEKLFF	TRBV10-3	TRBJ1-4	-
CASSLIGMNYGYTF	TRBV6-1	TRBJ1-2	-
CASSSYTNTGELFF	TRBV5-4	TRBJ2-2	-
CASGDWVGGPRSLHF	TRBV2	TRBJ1-6	-
CASWVAGVGQETQYF	TRBV2	TRBJ2-5	once
CASSSRTGLNSPLHF	TRBV28	TRBJ1-6	few
CASSVLGEGWDTIYF	TRBV9	TRBJ1-3	-
CASRPLAVQETQYF	TRBV6-6	TRBJ2-5	-
CASSRDILSSYNEQFF	TRBV13	TRBJ2-1	-
CASRRAGGNTEAFF	TRBV6-1	TRBJ1-1	few
CASSYILTGGAGELFF	TRBV19	TRBJ2-2	-
CASSPRGESSEAFF	TRBV9	TRBJ1-1	-
CASFQGVGSPLHF	TRBV12-3/TRBV12-4	TRBJ1-6	once
CASSLAGGNTIYF	TRBV7-2	TRBJ1-3	-
CASTNRGANPHEQFF	TRBV28	TRBJ2-1	-
CARLGQNTDTQYF	TRBV2	TRBJ2-3	-
CASMGSLAGRQYF	TRBV27	TRBJ2-7	-
CASSQPRTGAQPQHF	TRBV4-1	TRBJ1-5	few
CASRASESTDTQYF	TRBV2	TRBJ2-3	-
CSEAAGTEAFF	TRBV20-1	TRBJ1-1	-
CASSQGLSNQPQHF	TRBV5-1	TRBJ1-5	once
CASSQWGGGNQPQHF	TRBV28	TRBJ1-5	-
CASSKPPRGADGTSGGENQETQYF	TRBV21-1	TRBJ2-5	-
CASSPEGQGGTQYF	TRBV7-2	TRBJ2-5	once
CASSLLSLRYTEAFF	TRBV28	TRBJ1-1	-
CASSRQGLRVNTEAFF	TRBV6-6	TRBJ1-1	-
CASSQMGLGNTIYF	TRBV11-3	TRBJ1-3	-
CASSQGQGGGDTDTQYF	TRBV4-1	TRBJ2-3	-
CATSGKWFTRNTEAFF	TRBV21-1	TRBJ1-1	-